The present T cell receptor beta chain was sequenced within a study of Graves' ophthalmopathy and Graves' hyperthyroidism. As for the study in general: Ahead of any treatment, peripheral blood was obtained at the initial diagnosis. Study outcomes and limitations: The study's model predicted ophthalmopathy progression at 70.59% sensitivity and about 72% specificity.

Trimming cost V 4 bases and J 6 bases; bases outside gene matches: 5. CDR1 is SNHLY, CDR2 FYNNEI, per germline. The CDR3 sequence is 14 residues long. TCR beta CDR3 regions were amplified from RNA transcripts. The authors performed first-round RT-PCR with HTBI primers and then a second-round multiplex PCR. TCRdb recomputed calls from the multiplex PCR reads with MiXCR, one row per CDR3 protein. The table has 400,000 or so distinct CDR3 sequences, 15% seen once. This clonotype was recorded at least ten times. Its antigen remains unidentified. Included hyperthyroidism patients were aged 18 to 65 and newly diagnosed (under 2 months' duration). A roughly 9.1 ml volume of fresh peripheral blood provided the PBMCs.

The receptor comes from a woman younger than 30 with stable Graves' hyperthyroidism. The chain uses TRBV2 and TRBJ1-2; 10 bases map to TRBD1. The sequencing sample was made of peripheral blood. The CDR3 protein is CASSGGTGADGYTF. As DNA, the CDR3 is TGTGCCAGCAGTGGCGGGACAGGGGCTGATGGCTACACCTTC. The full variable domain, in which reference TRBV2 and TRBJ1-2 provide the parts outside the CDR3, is EPEVTQTPSHQVTQMGQEVILRCVPISNHLYFYWYRQILGQKVEFLVSFYNNEISEKSEIFDDQFSVERPDGSNFTLKIRSTKLEDSAMYFCASSGGTGADGYTFGSGTRLTVV.